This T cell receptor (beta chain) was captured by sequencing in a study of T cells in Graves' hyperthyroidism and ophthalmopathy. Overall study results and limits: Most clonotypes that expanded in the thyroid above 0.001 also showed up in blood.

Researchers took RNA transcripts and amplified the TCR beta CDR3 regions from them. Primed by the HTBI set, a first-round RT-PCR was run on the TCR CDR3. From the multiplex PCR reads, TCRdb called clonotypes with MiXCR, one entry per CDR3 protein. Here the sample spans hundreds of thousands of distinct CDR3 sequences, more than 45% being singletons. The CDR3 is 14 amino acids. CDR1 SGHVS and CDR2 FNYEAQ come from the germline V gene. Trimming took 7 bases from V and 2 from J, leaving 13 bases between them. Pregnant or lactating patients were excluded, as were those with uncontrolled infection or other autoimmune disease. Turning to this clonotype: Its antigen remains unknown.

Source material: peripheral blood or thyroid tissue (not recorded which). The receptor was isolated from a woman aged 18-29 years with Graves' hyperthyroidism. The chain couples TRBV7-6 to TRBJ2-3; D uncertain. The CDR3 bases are TGTGCCAGCACCTTGCTAGACATCACAGATACGCAGTATTTT. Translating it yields CASTLLDITDTQYF.